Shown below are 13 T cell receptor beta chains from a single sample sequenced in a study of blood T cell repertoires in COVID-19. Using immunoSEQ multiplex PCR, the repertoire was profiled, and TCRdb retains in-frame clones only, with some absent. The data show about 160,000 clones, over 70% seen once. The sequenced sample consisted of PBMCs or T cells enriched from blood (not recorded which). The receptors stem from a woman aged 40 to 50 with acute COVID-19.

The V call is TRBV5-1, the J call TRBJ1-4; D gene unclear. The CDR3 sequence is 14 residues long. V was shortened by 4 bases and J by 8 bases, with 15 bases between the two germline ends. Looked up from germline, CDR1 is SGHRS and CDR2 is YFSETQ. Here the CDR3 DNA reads TGCGCCAGCAGCCCCGACAATGGTGCAGAAAAACTGTTTTTT. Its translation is CASSPDNGAEKLFF.

CDR3 nucleotide sequence: TGTGCCAGCAGTTCCGGGACAGCTCAGGACTATGGCTACACCTTC. This codes for CASSSGTAQDYGYTF. J is TRBJ1-2 and V is TRBV6-2 or TRBV6-3; 7 bases agree with TRBD1. CDR1 MNHEY and CDR2 SVGEGT come from the germline V gene. The CDR3 runs to 15 residues. Trimming cost V 4 bases and J 3 bases; bases outside gene matches: 8.

In DNA, the CDR3 is TGTGCCAGCAGCTTAGGGACAGGATGGGATGGAAAGGCCAACGTCCTGACTTTC. Translated: CASSLGTGWDGKANVLTF. The rearrangement links TRBV7-9 to TRBJ2-6; TRBD1 aligns across 7 bases. Germline assignment: CDR1 SEHNR and CDR2 FQNEAQ (reference sequence). After removal of 1 base from V and 6 bases from J, the junction contained 12 bases not matched to a gene. CDR3 length: 18 residues.

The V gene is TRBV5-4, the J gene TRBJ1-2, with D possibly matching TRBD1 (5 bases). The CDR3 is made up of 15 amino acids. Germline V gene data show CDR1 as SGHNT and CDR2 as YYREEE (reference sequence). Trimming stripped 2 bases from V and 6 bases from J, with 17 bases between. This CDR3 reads CASSFGQGGADGYTF. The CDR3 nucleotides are TGTGCCAGCAGCTTCGGGCAAGGAGGGGCCGATGGCTACACCTTC.

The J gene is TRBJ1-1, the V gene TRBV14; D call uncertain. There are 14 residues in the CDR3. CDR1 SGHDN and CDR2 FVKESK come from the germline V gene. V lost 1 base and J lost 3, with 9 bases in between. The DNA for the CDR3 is TGTGCCAGCAGCCAAGTTGAGGCGCACACTGAAGCTTTCTTT. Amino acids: CASSQVEAHTEAFF.

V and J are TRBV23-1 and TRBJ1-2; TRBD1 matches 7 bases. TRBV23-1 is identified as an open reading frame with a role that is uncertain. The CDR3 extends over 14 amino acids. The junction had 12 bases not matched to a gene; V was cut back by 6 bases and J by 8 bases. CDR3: CASRPTDRASGYTF. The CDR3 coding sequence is TGCGCCAGCAGACCAACTGACAGGGCGTCGGGCTACACCTTC.

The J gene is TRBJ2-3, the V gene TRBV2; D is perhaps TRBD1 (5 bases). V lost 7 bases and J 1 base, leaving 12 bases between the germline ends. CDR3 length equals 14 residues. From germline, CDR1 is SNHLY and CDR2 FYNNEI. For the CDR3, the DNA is TGTGCCAGCAAGCTGACAGTGGGCACAGATACGCAGTATTTT. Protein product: CASKLTVGTDTQYF.

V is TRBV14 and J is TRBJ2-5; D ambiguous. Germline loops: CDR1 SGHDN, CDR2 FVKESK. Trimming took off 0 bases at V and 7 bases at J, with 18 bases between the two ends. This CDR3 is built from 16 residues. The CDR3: CASSQDLGGRRVTQYF. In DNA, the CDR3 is TGTGCCAGCAGCCAAGATCTCGGCGGCCGACGAGTGACCCAGTACTTC.

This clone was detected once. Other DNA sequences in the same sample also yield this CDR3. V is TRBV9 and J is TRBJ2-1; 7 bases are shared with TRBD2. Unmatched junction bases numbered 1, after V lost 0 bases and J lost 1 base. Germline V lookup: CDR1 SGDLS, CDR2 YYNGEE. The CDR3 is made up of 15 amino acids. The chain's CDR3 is CASSVAGGSYNEQFF. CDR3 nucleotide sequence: TGTGCCAGCAGCGTAGCGGGAGGTTCCTACAATGAGCAGTTCTTC.

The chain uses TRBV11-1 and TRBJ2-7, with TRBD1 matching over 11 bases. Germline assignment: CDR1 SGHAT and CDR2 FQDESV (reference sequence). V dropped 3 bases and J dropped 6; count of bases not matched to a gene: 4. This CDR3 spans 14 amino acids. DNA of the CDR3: TGTGCCAGCAGCTTCGGGACAGGGGGGTTCGAGCAGTACTTC. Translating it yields CASSFGTGGFEQYF.

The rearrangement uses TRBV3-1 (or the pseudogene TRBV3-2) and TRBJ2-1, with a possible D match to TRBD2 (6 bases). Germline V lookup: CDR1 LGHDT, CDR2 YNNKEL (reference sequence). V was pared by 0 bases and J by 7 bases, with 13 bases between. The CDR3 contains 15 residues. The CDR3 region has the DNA TGTGCCAGCAGCCAAGAGGGCGGGACTGGGAATGAGCAGTTCTTC. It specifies CASSQEGGTGNEQFF.

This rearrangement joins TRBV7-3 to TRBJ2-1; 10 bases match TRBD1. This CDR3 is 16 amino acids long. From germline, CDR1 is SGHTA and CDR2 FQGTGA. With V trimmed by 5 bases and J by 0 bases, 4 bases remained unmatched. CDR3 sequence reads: CASSQRTGGSYNEQFF. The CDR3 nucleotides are TGTGCCAGCAGCCAAAGGACAGGGGGCTCCTACAATGAGCAGTTCTTC.

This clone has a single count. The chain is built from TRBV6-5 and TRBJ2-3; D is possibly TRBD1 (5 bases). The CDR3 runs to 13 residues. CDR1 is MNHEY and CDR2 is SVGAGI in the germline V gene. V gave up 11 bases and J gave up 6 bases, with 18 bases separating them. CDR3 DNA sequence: TGTGCCGGCCGACAGTCTGGCAGGGATACGCAGTATTTT. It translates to CAGRQSGRDTQYF.